Presented here are 7 T cell receptor beta chains from one specimen sequenced in a study of blood T cell repertoires in COVID-19. Clones were sequenced by immunoSEQ multiplex PCR, and TCRdb holds only the in-frame ones, with some missing. Among approximately 21,000 clones listed, roughly 73% were seen once. The sequencing sample was made of peripheral blood. The receptors originated from a human donor in a cohort sampled during active or convalescent COVID-19.

The V call is TRBV19, the J call TRBJ1-2; no reliable D call. This CDR3 region has 13 residues. Germline V gene sequence: CDR1 LNHDA, CDR2 SQIVND (reference sequence). V was cut by 9 bases and J by 0 bases, with 11 bases left in between. The CDR3 DNA reads TGTGCCAGCAACCGAAGAGCTAACTATGGCTACACCTTC. Encoded protein: CASNRRANYGYTF.

This clone is a singleton in its sample. The chain links TRBV27 to TRBJ2-1, with D possibly matching TRBD2 (6 bases). Trimming stripped 3 bases from V and 1 base from J, with 10 bases between. CDR1 and CDR2 (germline): MNHEY, SMNVEV (reference sequence). This CDR3 contains 15 residues. The CDR3 reads CASSFGRGSYNEQFF. CDR3 sequence (DNA): TGTGCCAGCAGTTTCGGGAGAGGGTCCTACAATGAGCAGTTCTTC.

This rearrangement joins TRBV6-5 to TRBJ1-6, with 7 bases aligning to TRBD1. The CDR3 is made up of 15 amino acids. J lost 1 base, V lost 7 bases, and 4 bases had no gene match. Germline CDR1 and CDR2: MNHEY and SVGAGI. The CDR3 region has the DNA TGTGCCAGCACCAGACAGGGTTCCTATAATTCACCCCTCCACTTT. Translated: CASTRQGSYNSPLHF.

This chain joins TRBV4-1 and TRBJ1-6, with 7 bases lining up with TRBD1. Unmatched junction bases numbered 7, after V lost 1 base and J lost 10 bases. Looked up from germline, CDR1 is MGHRA and CDR2 is YSYEKL. The CDR3 has 15 residues. This chain's CDR3 is CASSQGAGGRSPLHF. CDR3 coding DNA: TGCGCCAGCAGCCAAGGTGCAGGGGGTAGATCACCCCTCCACTTT.

The rearrangement links TRBV2 to TRBJ2-5; tentative D call: TRBD1 (5 bases). The germline V gene encodes CDR1 SNHLY and CDR2 FYNNEI. Deletions cut 3 bases from V and 1 base from J, with 15 bases between. This CDR3 contains 16 residues. CDR3 sequence (DNA): TGTGCCAGCAGTGATAGTTGGGGCGAACTCCAAGAGACCCAGTACTTC. It codes for CASSDSWGELQETQYF. The complete variable domain, with remaining parts taken from reference TRBV2 and TRBJ2-5, reads EPEVTQTPSHQVTQMGQEVILRCVPISNHLYFYWYRQILGQKVEFLVSFYNNEISEKSEIFDDQFSVERPDGSNFTLKIRSTKLEDSAMYFCASSDSWGELQETQYFGPGTRLLVL.

In this sample, this clone turned up once. The V gene is TRBV3-1 (or the pseudogene TRBV3-2), the J gene TRBJ2-5; the D is unclear. Germline values: CDR1 LGHDT, CDR2 YNNKEL (reference sequence). The CDR3 extends over 13 amino acids. V lost 4 bases, J lost 5 bases, and 11 bases lay in between. The CDR3 spells CASSRRPVETQYF. In DNA form, the CDR3 reads TGTGCCAGCAGCCGGCGGCCCGTGGAGACCCAGTACTTC.

The rearrangement links TRBV4-1 to TRBJ2-3; TRBD1 aligns across 7 bases. CDR3 length: 15 amino acids. V lost 6 bases, J lost 6 bases, and 12 bases stayed unmatched. The germline V gene encodes CDR1 MGHRA and CDR2 YSYEKL. CDR3 region: CASSWTGFTEDTQYF. CDR3 sequence (DNA): TGCGCCAGCAGTTGGACAGGTTTCACGGAGGATACGCAGTATTTT.